These T cell receptor beta chains were read from a single sample in a study of T-cell reconstitution after alpha-beta-depleted transplantation in children. TCRdb re-derived calls from the PCR reads in MiXCR, one entry per CDR3 protein. The data hold 250,000 to 300,000 distinct CDR3 sequences, with just over 7.5% observed a single time. The sample was peripheral blood, taken 360 days after TCRalphabeta/CD19-depleted stem cell transplant. These receptors originate from a female patient between 2 and 10 years old who had a stem cell transplant for Fanconi anemia, so the T cells may come from the graft donor. Each CDR3 is given with its conserved first and last residue. The order of the fields is D gene, clone size, V gene, J gene, CDR3 length, CDR3 protein, CDR3 DNA. D genes are given only for firm matches. Part of the rows lack a size; the others show once, few, many or a class for expanded clones.

>.|few|TRBV20-1|TRBJ2-5|15
CSALLAGAAVGTQYF
TGCAGTGCCCTTCTCGCAGGGGCCGCGGTAGGGACCCAGTACTTC
>.|few|TRBV5-1|TRBJ2-5|15
CASSLGGEPQETQYF
TGCGCCAGCAGCTTGGGGGGGGAGCCTCAAGAGACCCAGTACTTC
>.|many|TRBV11-2|TRBJ2-1|14
CASSYQTNYNEQFF
TGTGCCAGCAGCTACCAGACAAATTACAATGAGCAGTTCTTC
>TRBD2|many|TRBV10-3|TRBJ2-7|16
CAISVVAGVVPAEQYF
TGTGCCATCAGTGTTGTAGCGGGAGTAGTACCGGCCGAGCAGTACTTC
>.|.|TRBV7-3|TRBJ1-1|12
CASGLPGTEAFF
TGTGCCAGCGGGCTCCCCGGCACTGAAGCTTTCTTT
>.|many|TRBV7-2|TRBJ2-5|11
CASSLAGTQYF
TGTGCCAGCAGCTTAGCGGGGACCCAGTACTTC
>.|many|TRBV7-9|TRBJ1-1|13
CASTATANTEAFF
TGTGCCAGCACCGCGACAGCGAACACTGAAGCTTTCTTT
>.|many|TRBV5-1|TRBJ2-3|15
CASSLPGESTDTQYF
TGCGCCAGCAGCTTACCGGGAGAAAGCACAGATACGCAGTATTTT
>TRBD2|.|TRBV7-2|TRBJ2-6|17
CASSSSGGAFGANVLTF
TGTGCCAGCAGTTCTAGCGGGGGGGCTTTTGGGGCCAACGTCCTGACTTTC
>.|few|TRBV3-1|TRBJ1-2|15
CASSQWRGTGYGYTF
TGTGCCAGCAGCCAATGGCGGGGTACGGGCTATGGCTACACCTTC
>.|.|TRBV6-2/TRBV6-3|TRBJ2-2|11
CASLNTGELFF
TGTGCCAGCCTTAACACCGGGGAGCTGTTTTTT
>TRBD1|many|TRBV5-5|TRBJ1-1|17
CASSRRDSFSMNTEAFF
TGTGCCAGCAGCCGCAGGGACAGTTTTTCAATGAACACTGAAGCTTTCTTT
>TRBD2|many|TRBV9|TRBJ2-2|18
CASSVLRGGFANTGELFF
TGTGCCAGCAGCGTATTACGGGGGGGCTTCGCGAACACCGGGGAGCTGTTTTTT
>TRBD1|many|TRBV12-3/TRBV12-4|TRBJ2-2|15
CASTPGTGTRGELFF
TGTGCCAGCACCCCTGGGACAGGGACACGGGGGGAGCTGTTTTTT
>TRBD2|few|TRBV6-1|TRBJ2-3|15
CASSVAGYDTDTQYF
TGTGCCAGCAGTGTAGCGGGGTATGACACAGATACGCAGTATTTT
>.|many|TRBV5-1|TRBJ2-1|14
CASSLAGTPNEQFF
TGCGCCAGCAGCTTGGCGGGGACTCCAAATGAGCAGTTCTTC
>.|few|TRBV6-5|TRBJ1-1|16
CASSYSLARLNTEAFF
TGTGCCAGCAGTTACTCTCTCGCGCGATTGAACACTGAAGCTTTCTTT
>.|few|TRBV27|TRBJ2-5|12
CASSPIKETQYF
TGTGCCAGCAGTCCAATAAAAGAGACCCAGTACTTC
>.|.|TRBV7-7|TRBJ2-3|15
CASSENFAGTDTQYF
TGTGCCAGCAGCGAGAATTTCGCGGGCACAGATACGCAGTATTTT
>.|many|TRBV7-2|TRBJ2-2|15
CASSLLQGGSGELFF
TGTGCCAGCAGCTTACTGCAAGGGGGGAGCGGGGAGCTGTTTTTT
>.|few|TRBV19|TRBJ1-5|14
CASSIDRVNQPQHF
TGTGCCAGTAGTATAGACAGGGTGAATCAGCCCCAGCATTTT
>.|few|TRBV18|TRBJ2-6|17
CASSPQGGKPGANVLTF
TGTGCCAGCTCACCTCAAGGCGGGAAGCCAGGGGCCAACGTCCTGACTTTC
>TRBD2|few|TRBV29-1|TRBJ2-1|15
CSGPTSGGAVNEQFF
TGCAGCGGTCCGACTAGCGGGGGGGCCGTCAATGAGCAGTTCTTC
>.|many|TRBV20-1|TRBJ2-6|19
CSAREPGKGSSSGANVLTF
TGCAGTGCTAGAGAACCCGGGAAGGGATCAAGCTCTGGGGCCAACGTCCTGACTTTC
>.|many|TRBV5-1|TRBJ1-5|16
CASSLGPQALGQPQHF
TGCGCCAGCAGCCTTGGCCCACAGGCCCTCGGACAGCCCCAGCATTTT
>.|few|TRBV5-1|TRBJ1-6|15
CASSIRDGSGSPLHF
TGCGCCAGCAGCATCCGGGACGGCAGCGGTTCACCCCTCCACTTT
>.|.|TRBV20-1|TRBJ2-4|15
CSAPVWGSGGNIQYF
TGCAGTGCGCCCGTGTGGGGCAGTGGGGGAAACATTCAGTACTTC
>.|many|TRBV6-2/TRBV6-3|TRBJ2-2|14
CASKRQTNTGELFF
TGTGCCAGCAAAAGACAGACTAACACCGGGGAGCTGTTTTTT
>.|few|TRBV5-5|TRBJ1-1|13
CASSLDHVMAAFF
TGTGCCAGCAGCTTGGATCACGTCATGGCAGCTTTCTTT
>TRBD2|many|TRBV12-5|TRBJ2-2|16
CASVPKRGGYTGELFF
TGTGCTAGTGTCCCGAAGCGGGGGGGCTACACCGGGGAGCTGTTTTTT
>.|.|TRBV19|TRBJ2-7|14
CASSPGRSLYEQYF
TGTGCCAGTAGCCCGGGGCGGTCGCTTTACGAGCAGTACTTC
>.|many|TRBV5-1|TRBJ2-1|14
CASSPGAGRHEQFF
TGCGCCAGCAGCCCGGGAGCAGGGAGGCATGAGCAGTTCTTC
>.|many|TRBV7-3|TRBJ2-4|17
CASSLRVGQAIKNIQYF
TGTGCCAGCAGCTTAAGAGTGGGGCAGGCGATCAAAAACATTCAGTACTTC
>TRBD1|.|TRBV2|TRBJ2-7|16
CASSESRGTATYEQYF
TGTGCCAGCAGTGAAAGTAGGGGGACAGCAACCTACGAGCAGTACTTC
>.|.|TRBV7-9|TRBJ2-7|18
CASSSVSSGGATPYEQYF
TGTGCCAGCAGCTCCGTTTCGTCCGGGGGCGCTACCCCCTACGAGCAGTACTTC
>.|.|TRBV7-9|TRBJ2-7|15
CASSLAARRSYEQYF
TGTGCCAGCAGCTTAGCAGCGAGGCGTTCCTACGAGCAGTACTTC
>.|.|TRBV6-4|TRBJ2-3|15
CASSDSGTSTDTQYF
TGTGCCAGCAGTGACTCCGGGACTAGCACAGATACGCAGTATTTT
>.|.|TRBV6-1|TRBJ2-6|16
CASSRATGTGANVLTF
TGTGCCAGCAGTCGCGCCACAGGGACTGGGGCCAACGTCCTGACTTTC
>.|many|TRBV5-1|TRBJ1-1|16
CASSWTSRDWTTEAFF
TGCGCCAGCAGCTGGACCTCAAGGGACTGGACCACTGAAGCTTTCTTT
>.|many|TRBV10-3|TRBJ1-5|14
CAINDPNSHQPQHF
TGTGCCATCAACGACCCTAATAGCCATCAGCCCCAGCATTTT
>TRBD1|many|TRBV2|TRBJ2-7|12
CASRGQVYEQYF
TGTGCCAGCAGAGGACAGGTATACGAGCAGTACTTC
>TRBD1|many|TRBV10-2|TRBJ1-4|16
CASSDHGTGIREKLFF
TGCGCCAGCAGTGATCACGGGACAGGTATTCGCGAAAAACTGTTTTTT
>TRBD2|many|TRBV12-3/TRBV12-4|TRBJ2-3|16
CASSFVPGLASDTQYF
TGTGCCAGCAGTTTCGTCCCGGGACTAGCGTCAGATACGCAGTATTTT
>TRBD1|many|TRBV12-3/TRBV12-4|TRBJ1-5|13
CASSWGPTGVQHF
TGTGCCAGCAGTTGGGGGCCAACAGGGGTTCAGCATTTT
>TRBD1|few|TRBV7-9|TRBJ2-7|15
CASSAGTGDLHEQYF
TGTGCCAGCAGCGCCGGGACAGGGGATCTACACGAGCAGTACTTC
>TRBD2|few|TRBV7-1|TRBJ2-3|23
CASSSSGITVVAGGRASGDTQYF
TGTGCCAGCAGCTCCTCCGGAATTACAGTGGTAGCGGGGGGCCGGGCCTCGGGAGATACGCAGTATTTT
>.|many|TRBV10-3|TRBJ1-1|12
CAISQGNTEAFF
TGTGCCATCAGTCAGGGGAACACTGAAGCTTTCTTT
>.|few|TRBV7-3|TRBJ2-2|15
CASSLSDRGTGELFF
TGTGCCAGCAGCTTAAGTGACCGGGGCACCGGGGAGCTGTTTTTT
>TRBD2|many|TRBV5-6|TRBJ2-1|16
CASSYPLTSGGDEQFF
TGTGCCAGCAGCTACCCATTGACTAGCGGGGGAGATGAGCAGTTCTTC
>.|few|TRBV15|TRBJ2-3|8
CATNRQYF
TGTGCCACCAATCGCCAGTATTTT
>TRBD2|many|TRBV20-1|TRBJ2-2|15
CSARVRSGSTGELFF
TGCAGTGCTAGAGTGCGGAGCGGGAGCACCGGGGAGCTGTTTTTT
>TRBD2|many|TRBV7-8|TRBJ2-1|15
CASSVLAGEDNEQFF
TGTGCCAGCAGCGTCCTAGCGGGGGAGGACAATGAGCAGTTCTTC
>.|few|TRBV5-6|TRBJ1-1|12
CASSGRQVEAFF
TGTGCCAGCAGCGGCCGACAGGTCGAAGCTTTCTTT
>.|many|TRBV6-5|TRBJ1-1|16
CASSTYRATSDTEAFF
TGTGCCAGCAGTACGTACAGGGCCACCTCCGACACTGAAGCTTTCTTT
>TRBD1|few|TRBV5-1|TRBJ2-6|16
CASSAGTGAGANVLTF
TGCGCCAGCAGCGCGGGGACAGGGGCCGGGGCCAACGTCCTGACTTTC
>.|.|TRBV5-1|TRBJ1-5|17
CASSLAEGGSSNQPQHF
TGCGCCAGCAGCTTAGCGGAGGGGGGAAGTAGCAATCAGCCCCAGCATTTT
>.|many|TRBV15|TRBJ2-7|14
CATSNPRKPYEQYF
TGTGCCACCAGCAATCCCAGGAAACCTTACGAGCAGTACTTC
>.|.|TRBV20-1|TRBJ2-3|12
CSASGQRDTQYF
TGCAGTGCTTCAGGCCAGCGCGATACGCAGTATTTT
>.|.|TRBV12-3/TRBV12-4|TRBJ2-3|15
CASSLPLGGTDTQYF
TGTGCCAGCAGCCTCCCACTTGGGGGCACAGATACGCAGTATTTT